The rows below give T cell receptor beta chains drawn from one sample of a study of T cell responses to AZD1222 COVID-19 vaccine. The table came from immunoSEQ multiplex PCR; TCRdb's copy has only in-frame clones and leaves some out. The sample yields 150,000 or so clones, approximately 90% seen once. Sequenced here: peripheral blood, sampled on day 0 of AZD1222 vaccination. The receptors originated from an adult in good health. CDR3s include the opening cysteine and the closing phenylalanine or tryptophan. The D gene is left open where the match is weak. Clone size, where shown, is once, few, many, or a class for clones that have expanded.

J: TRBJ1-2
V: TRBV3-1/TRBV3-2
D: -
size: -
DNA: TGTGCCAGCAGCCTCGATCGGAGCTATGGCTACACCTTC
CDR3: CASSLDRSYGYTF

J: TRBJ2-4
V: TRBV2
D: -
size: -
DNA: TGTGCCAGCAATCCCCAGGGGCAGGGAGGCATTCAGTACTTC
CDR3: CASNPQGQGGIQYF

J: TRBJ1-5
V: TRBV3-1/TRBV3-2
D: -
size: -
DNA: TGTGCCAGCGCCCCCAGTAGCAATCAGCCCCAGCATTTT
CDR3: CASAPSSNQPQHF

J: TRBJ2-7
V: TRBV7-2
D: -
size: -
DNA: TGTGCCAGCAGCTTGGAGTCGGGAAGCTCCTACGAGCAGTACTTC
CDR3: CASSLESGSSYEQYF

J: TRBJ2-7
V: TRBV30
D: -
size: once
DNA: TGTGCCTGGAGTGTTATTGTACAGGGCGACGAGCAGTACTTC
CDR3: CAWSVIVQGDEQYF

J: TRBJ1-1
V: TRBV27
D: -
size: -
DNA: TGTGCCAGCAGTTTGGGGGGGGCCACTGAAGCTTTCTTT
CDR3: CASSLGGATEAFF

J: TRBJ2-3
V: TRBV6-2/TRBV6-3
D: -
size: -
DNA: TGTGCCAGCAGTTACGGGGATGAGGAGACAGATACGCAGTATTTT
CDR3: CASSYGDEETDTQYF

J: TRBJ1-1
V: TRBV10-3
D: -
size: -
DNA: TGTGCCATCAGTGAGTACGGGAACACTGAAGCTTTCTTT
CDR3: CAISEYGNTEAFF

J: TRBJ2-7
V: TRBV4-2
D: TRBD2
size: -
DNA: TGTGCCAGCAGCCAAGGACTAGCGGGGGTCAACTCCTACGAGCAGTACTTC
CDR3: CASSQGLAGVNSYEQYF

J: TRBJ1-5
V: TRBV27
D: TRBD1
size: -
DNA: TGTGCCAGCAGTTCCCACACAGGGGGCGCGGGCAATCAGCCCCAGCATTTT
CDR3: CASSSHTGGAGNQPQHF

J: TRBJ1-6
V: TRBV5-1
D: TRBD1
size: -
DNA: TGCGCCAGCAGCTTAGATCTGCAGTCAGGGGGCAGGAGTTCACCCCTCCACTTT
CDR3: CASSLDLQSGGRSSPLHF

J: TRBJ2-7
V: TRBV5-1
D: -
size: few
DNA: TGCGCCAGCAGCGCCGGCTCCTACGAGCAGTACTTC
CDR3: CASSAGSYEQYF

J: TRBJ1-3
V: TRBV19
D: TRBD1
size: -
DNA: TGTGCCAGTAGGACGATGAGGGACAGGGTTGGTGGAAACACCATATATTTT
CDR3: CASRTMRDRVGGNTIYF

J: TRBJ1-5
V: TRBV28
D: TRBD1
size: -
DNA: TGTGCCAGCAGCTACCGGACAGGGGCGATCAATCAGCCCCAGCATTTT
CDR3: CASSYRTGAINQPQHF

J: TRBJ2-7
V: TRBV6-1
D: TRBD1
size: -
DNA: TGTGCCAGCAGTGACCCTTCGGGACAGCTATACGAGCAGTACTTC
CDR3: CASSDPSGQLYEQYF

J: TRBJ2-6
V: TRBV7-9
D: -
size: -
DNA: TGTGCCAGCAGCTTCCCTGCTGGGGCCAACGTCCTGACTTTC
CDR3: CASSFPAGANVLTF

J: TRBJ1-1
V: TRBV29-1
D: -
size: -
DNA: TGCAGCGTCCGGGGGGAGGTTGGGAACACTGAAGCTTTCTTT
CDR3: CSVRGEVGNTEAFF

J: TRBJ2-7
V: TRBV9
D: -
size: -
DNA: TGTGCCAGCAGCGTAGGCTGGCAGAGAACCTACGAGCAGTACTTC
CDR3: CASSVGWQRTYEQYF

J: TRBJ1-4
V: TRBV28
D: TRBD1
size: -
DNA: TGTGCCAGCCGACAGGGGTTGACAACTAATGAAAAACTGTTTTTT
CDR3: CASRQGLTTNEKLFF

J: TRBJ1-2
V: TRBV29-1
D: -
size: once
DNA: TGCAGCGTTGTGACCCCTCCTTTTGGCTACACCTTC
CDR3: CSVVTPPFGYTF

J: TRBJ2-3
V: TRBV5-1
D: -
size: -
DNA: TGCGCCAGCAGCCCCTTTAGCGCCACAGATACGCAGTATTTT
CDR3: CASSPFSATDTQYF

J: TRBJ2-2
V: TRBV5-1
D: TRBD2
size: -
DNA: TGCGCCAGCAGCCCCGGACTAGCCGGGGAGCTGTTTTTT
CDR3: CASSPGLAGELFF

J: TRBJ2-1
V: TRBV3-1/TRBV3-2
D: -
size: -
DNA: TGTGCCAGCAGTGACTTGGCCAACAAGGACTACAATGAGCAGTTCTTC
CDR3: CASSDLANKDYNEQFF

J: TRBJ2-5
V: TRBV7-8
D: TRBD2
size: once
DNA: TGTGCCAGCAGCCCACGTCGACTAGCCGGGGAGACCCAGTACTTC
CDR3: CASSPRRLAGETQYF

J: TRBJ2-3
V: TRBV19
D: TRBD1
size: -
DNA: TGTGCCAGCTCCGGGACAGGGCGCACAGATACGCAGTATTTT
CDR3: CASSGTGRTDTQYF

J: TRBJ2-7
V: TRBV6-5
D: TRBD2
size: -
DNA: TGTGCCAGCAGCTCGGGGGGGCGATACTACGAGCAGTACTTC
CDR3: CASSSGGRYYEQYF

J: TRBJ1-5
V: TRBV30
D: -
size: once
DNA: TGTGCCTGGACACAACCGGCGAGCAATCAGCCCCAGCATTTT
CDR3: CAWTQPASNQPQHF

J: TRBJ2-1
V: TRBV9
D: -
size: -
DNA: TGTGCCAGCAGCGTAGCGGACTACAATGAGCAGTTCTTC
CDR3: CASSVADYNEQFF

J: TRBJ2-3
V: TRBV7-3
D: -
size: few
DNA: TGTGCCAGCAGTTCAGGACCTGCGCAGGGAGATACGCAGTATTTT
CDR3: CASSSGPAQGDTQYF